Listed below are T cell receptor beta chains from one sample, sequenced in a study of cytotoxic CD8 clonotypes in ibrutinib-treated CLL. The assay was immunoSEQ multiplex PCR, and TCRdb's table has in-frame clones only and misses some. The sample carries fewer than 400,000 clones, under 70% recorded once. Sequenced here: PBMCs, sampled after 36 months of ibrutinib treatment. These TCRs come from a human donor with chronic lymphocytic leukemia. CDR3s include the opening cysteine and the closing phenylalanine or tryptophan. D genes are given only for firm matches. The size of a clone is reported for some rows only, either as once, few or many, or as a class for expanded clones.

DNA,CDR3,J,D,size,V
TGTGCCAGCAGAGGACAGGCGCCTACTAACTATGGCTACACCTTC,CASRGQAPTNYGYTF,TRBJ1-2,TRBD1,.,TRBV6-1
TGCGCCAGCAGCCAAGTAGACAGCACAGATACGCAGTATTTT,CASSQVDSTDTQYF,TRBJ2-3,.,.,TRBV4-1
TGTGCCAGCAGCCAAGATCAGGGCAACAACATTCAGTACTTC,CASSQDQGNNIQYF,TRBJ2-4,.,few,TRBV4-2
TGTGCCAGCAGCCCCGGCGGGTTTAGAGCGCCCTACGAGCAGTACTTC,CASSPGGFRAPYEQYF,TRBJ2-7,.,.,TRBV14
TGTGCCAGCAGCCAAGAGGGGCGCGGACCTAACTATGGCTACACCTTC,CASSQEGRGPNYGYTF,TRBJ1-2,.,.,TRBV4-2
TGTGCCAGCAGTGAAGCGTGGGTGTCCTCTGGAAACACCATATATTTT,CASSEAWVSSGNTIYF,TRBJ1-3,.,.,TRBV6-1
TGCGCCAGCAGCCAAGAAGGTCTAGCGGGAAGGAATGAGCAGTTCTTC,CASSQEGLAGRNEQFF,TRBJ2-1,TRBD2,.,TRBV4-1
TGTGCCAGCAGCTTAGAAGGCAAGTCATCAGATACGCAGTATTTT,CASSLEGKSSDTQYF,TRBJ2-3,.,once,TRBV11-2
TGTGCCAGCAGCGTAGAGGCAGGGGGCTGGTACGAGCAGTACTTC,CASSVEAGGWYEQYF,TRBJ2-7,TRBD1,few,TRBV9
TGTGCCAGCAGCGTAGGGGGACTAGCGGGAAGCACCGGGGAGCTGTTTTTT,CASSVGGLAGSTGELFF,TRBJ2-2,TRBD2,.,TRBV9
TGTGCCAGCAGCCCGCAGGGACAGGGCCCTTACGAGCAGTACTTC,CASSPQGQGPYEQYF,TRBJ2-7,TRBD1,.,TRBV13
TGTGCCAGCAGCTTATTCGGCGGAAGCACAGATACGCAGTATTTT,CASSLFGGSTDTQYF,TRBJ2-3,.,.,TRBV11-2
TGTGCCAGCAGCCTTGGGTTGCGGGGGGTTTGGGATACGCAGTATTTT,CASSLGLRGVWDTQYF,TRBJ2-3,TRBD2,.,TRBV7-2
TGTGCCAGCAGTCCTGCCGGGACTAGCGGGGAGACCCAGTACTTC,CASSPAGTSGETQYF,TRBJ2-5,TRBD2,.,TRBV7-2
TGTGCCAGCAGTGTATGGGGGGCGCATGGCTACACCTTC,CASSVWGAHGYTF,TRBJ1-2,.,.,TRBV25-1
TGTGCCAGCAGCGTAGACAGTCCCCCCCGGTCGGAAAAACTGTTTTTT,CASSVDSPPRSEKLFF,TRBJ1-4,.,.,TRBV9
TGTGCCAGCAGTGAACTGGGCAGCTATCAGCCCCAGCATTTT,CASSELGSYQPQHF,TRBJ1-5,.,few,TRBV6-1
TGTGCCAGCAGCTTACCCCCAGGGTACGAGCAGTACTTC,CASSLPPGYEQYF,TRBJ2-7,.,.,TRBV11-2
TGTGCCAGCAGCTTGGTCCCAGGGGGCAGAGAGACCCAGTACTTC,CASSLVPGGRETQYF,TRBJ2-5,TRBD1,.,TRBV5-6
TGCAGCGTGACGCAACGGTTCGGCGTGTACGAGCAGTACTTC,CSVTQRFGVYEQYF,TRBJ2-7,.,.,TRBV29-1
TGTGCCAGCAGCTTGGACAGGGGACACCTACCTTTGAGCTACACCTTC,CASSLDRGHLPLSYTF,TRBJ1-2,TRBD1,.,TRBV5-8
TGTGCCAGCAGCTCGACAGGGGCTGGCTACACCTTC,CASSSTGAGYTF,TRBJ1-2,TRBD1,.,TRBV7-9